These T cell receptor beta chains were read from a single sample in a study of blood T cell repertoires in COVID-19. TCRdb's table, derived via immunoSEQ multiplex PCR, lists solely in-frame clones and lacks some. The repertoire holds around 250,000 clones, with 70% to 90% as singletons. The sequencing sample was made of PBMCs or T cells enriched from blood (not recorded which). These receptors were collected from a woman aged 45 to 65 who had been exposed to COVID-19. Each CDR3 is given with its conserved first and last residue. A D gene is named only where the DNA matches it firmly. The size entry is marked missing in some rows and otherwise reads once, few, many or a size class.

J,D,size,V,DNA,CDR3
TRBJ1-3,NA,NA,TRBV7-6,TGTGCCAGCAGCTTAGGACGGGAGAGCTCTGGAAACACCATATATTTT,CASSLGRESSGNTIYF
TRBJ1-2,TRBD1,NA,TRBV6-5,TGTGCCAGCAGCCCGAGACAGGGAGTCTATGGCTACACCTTC,CASSPRQGVYGYTF
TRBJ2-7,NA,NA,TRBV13,TGTGCCAGCACCTCGGGACTGAACGACCACGAGCAGTACTTC,CASTSGLNDHEQYF
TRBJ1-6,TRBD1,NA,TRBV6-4,TGTGCCAGCAGTGAGATGATGAACAGGGGCCTCGCCACGGACTCACCCCTCCACTTT,CASSEMMNRGLATDSPLHF
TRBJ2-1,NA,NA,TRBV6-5,TGTGCCAGCAATCGAAACAGCAACTACAATGAGCAGTTCTTC,CASNRNSNYNEQFF
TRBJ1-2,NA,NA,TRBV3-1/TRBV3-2,TGTGCCAGCAGCCAGAGGAGACAGTCTGATGGCTACACCTTC,CASSQRRQSDGYTF
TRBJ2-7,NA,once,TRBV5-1,TGCGCCAGCAGCTTGGCAGGGCGGGGCGCCTACGAGCAGTACTTC,CASSLAGRGAYEQYF
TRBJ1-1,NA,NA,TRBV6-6,TGTGCCAGCAGTTACTCGACTAGGGACGTTGAAGCTTTCTTT,CASSYSTRDVEAFF
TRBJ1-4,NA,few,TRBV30,TGTGCCTGGAGTGTGAGTCTCGCCTCAACTAATGAAAAACTGTTTTTT,CAWSVSLASTNEKLFF
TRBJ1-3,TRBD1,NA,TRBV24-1,TGTGCCGCCATTAACAGGGGGCCAAACTCTGGAAACACCATATATTTT,CAAINRGPNSGNTIYF
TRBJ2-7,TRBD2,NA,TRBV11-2,TGTGCCAGCAGCCCCGCCAGGCTAGCGGGTTCGGTGAAGCAGTACTTC,CASSPARLAGSVKQYF
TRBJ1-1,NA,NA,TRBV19,TGTGCCAGTAGTGTTCCTACAGGGCTCTCTAACACTGAAGCTTTCTTT,CASSVPTGLSNTEAFF
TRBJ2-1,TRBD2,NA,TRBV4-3,TGCGCCAGCAGCTCTAGAGGACTAGCGGGGTACAATGAGCAGTTCTTC,CASSSRGLAGYNEQFF
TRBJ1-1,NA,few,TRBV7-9,TGTGCCAGCAGTCTGAGCCTGAACACTGAAGCTTTCTTT,CASSLSLNTEAFF
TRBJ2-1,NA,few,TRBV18,TGTGCCAGCTCACCACTAGCAGGGGTACTGGGTGAGCAGTTCTTC,CASSPLAGVLGEQFF
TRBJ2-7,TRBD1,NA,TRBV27,TGTGCCAGCAGTCCAGGGGGACAGGGGGCATCCTACGAGCAGTACTTC,CASSPGGQGASYEQYF
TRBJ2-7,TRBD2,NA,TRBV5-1,TGCGCCAGCAGCTTGGCCTTGGCAGCCGGGGGGGAGCAGTACTTC,CASSLALAAGGEQYF
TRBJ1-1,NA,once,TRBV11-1,TGTGCCAGCAGCTTCACCAGGAACACTGAAGCTTTCTTT,CASSFTRNTEAFF
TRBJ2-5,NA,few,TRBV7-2,TGTGCCAGCAGCTTCCCTGGGCGGGGACAAGAGACCCAGTACTTC,CASSFPGRGQETQYF
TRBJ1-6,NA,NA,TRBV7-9,TGTGCCAGCAGCTTAGTTGACAGCTTTTCACCCCTCCACTTT,CASSLVDSFSPLHF
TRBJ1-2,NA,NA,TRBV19,TGTGCCAGTAGTATAAGCTCCTATGGCTACACCTTC,CASSISSYGYTF
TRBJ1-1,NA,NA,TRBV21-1,TGTGCCAGCAGCAAAGGAGCCCGAAACACTGAAGCTTTCTTT,CASSKGARNTEAFF
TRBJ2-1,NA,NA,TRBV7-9,TGTGCCAGCAGCTTTTCTAATGAGCAGTTCTTC,CASSFSNEQFF
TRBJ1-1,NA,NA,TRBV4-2,TGTGCCAGCAGCCAAGAAAGGGGGAACACTGAAGCTTTCTTT,CASSQERGNTEAFF
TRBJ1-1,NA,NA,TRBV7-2,TGTGCCAGCAGCCGGGGGAAGAGCACTGAAGCTTTCTTT,CASSRGKSTEAFF
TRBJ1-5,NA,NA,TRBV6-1,TGTGCCAGCAGTGATGATTCTCGTTTGCGGGGCAATCAGCCCCAGCATTTT,CASSDDSRLRGNQPQHF